A selection of T cell receptor beta chains follows, all from one sample in a study of CD8 T cells in Susac syndrome. TCRdb reprocessed the immunoSEQ multiplex PCR reads with MiXCR, giving one entry per CDR3 protein. The sample records some 300,000 distinct CDR3 sequences, approximately 85% being singletons. Sequencing was done on a sample of CD8+ T cells from PBMCs. The receptor set was obtained from a human donor with multiple sclerosis. Both conserved end residues are part of each CDR3. A D gene is named only where the DNA matches it firmly. A clone size is listed for some rows: how often the clone was seen (once, few, many), or a class if it is expanded.

v_gene	j_gene	abundance	len	d_gene	CDR3nt	CDR3aa
TRBV30	TRBJ2-7	-	13	-	TGTGCCCGGTCAACCGGGACAATCTACGAGCAGTACTTC	CARSTGTIYEQYF
TRBV6-5	TRBJ2-7	-	14	TRBD2	TGTGCCAGCAGTTACAACGGGAGGAGTCACGAGCAGTACTTC	CASSYNGRSHEQYF
TRBV9	TRBJ2-6	-	15	TRBD2	TGTGCCAGCAGCGACCAGCGGGAAGGTGGCAACGTCCTGACTTTC	CASSDQREGGNVLTF
TRBV7-8	TRBJ1-1	-	14	-	TGTGCCAGCAGCTTAGTGAGGATGAACACTGAAGCTTTCTTT	CASSLVRMNTEAFF
TRBV19	TRBJ2-7	few	14	TRBD1	TGTGCCAGTAATATCGGACAGGGGACCTACGAGCAGTACTTC	CASNIGQGTYEQYF
TRBV20-1	TRBJ2-1	-	16	TRBD2	TGCAGTGCTATCCTACCGGGACTAGCTACCTACAATGAGCAGTTCTTC	CSAILPGLATYNEQFF
TRBV12-3/TRBV12-4	TRBJ2-3	-	13	-	TGTGCCAGAGGGGGTCTTAGCACAGATACGCAGTATTTT	CARGGLSTDTQYF
TRBV6-5	TRBJ2-1	-	12	TRBD2	TGTGCCAGCAGCCGTAGCGGGATTCAAAAGTTCTTC	CASSRSGIQKFF
TRBV7-8	TRBJ2-1	-	17	TRBD2	TGTGCCAGCAGCGTGCAGGAAGCGGGAGGGCCCTACAATGAGCAGTTCTTC	CASSVQEAGGPYNEQFF
TRBV30	TRBJ2-7	-	14	TRBD2	TGTGCCTGGAGTGTACTAGCGGGAAGGGTCGAGCAGTACTTC	CAWSVLAGRVEQYF
TRBV6-2/TRBV6-3	TRBJ2-7	few	15	TRBD2	TGTGCCAGCAGTTACTCCCCTAGCGGGACTGGCGAGCAGTACTTC	CASSYSPSGTGEQYF
TRBV19	TRBJ2-2	-	15	TRBD1	TGTGCCAGTAGTACTACGGGACAGGGGCTTGGGGAGCTGTTTTTT	CASSTTGQGLGELFF
TRBV20-1	TRBJ2-5	-	14	-	TGCAGTGCTAGGGGGTCTAGCCTGATTGAGACCCAGTACTTC	CSARGSSLIETQYF
TRBV5-5	TRBJ2-2	-	14	-	TGTGCCAGCAGCTTGGCCCAGAACACCGGGGAGCTGTTTTTT	CASSLAQNTGELFF
TRBV6-2/TRBV6-3	TRBJ2-1	-	14	-	TGTGCCAGCAGTTATCTTGCCAGTTACAATGAGCAGTTCTTC	CASSYLASYNEQFF
TRBV12-3/TRBV12-4	TRBJ1-1	-	15	-	TGTGCCAGCAGTTTAGGACAGAACATGAACACTGAAGCTTTCTTT	CASSLGQNMNTEAFF
TRBV7-2	TRBJ2-3	-	17	TRBD2	TGTGCCAGCAGCTTAACGGGAGGGCCGTACATCACAGATACGCAGTATTTT	CASSLTGGPYITDTQYF
TRBV9	TRBJ2-3	-	15	-	TGTGCCAGCAGCGTAGGGGCTTCAGGGGCAGATACGCAGTATTTT	CASSVGASGADTQYF
TRBV4-3	TRBJ2-3	-	15	TRBD2	TGCGCCAGCAGCCAAGGACTAGCGGGAACAGATACGCAGTATTTT	CASSQGLAGTDTQYF
TRBV20-1	TRBJ1-5	-	14	-	TGCAGTGCTGTTATTCCGAACGACAATCAGCCCCAGCATTTT	CSAVIPNDNQPQHF
TRBV12-3/TRBV12-4	TRBJ1-1	once	18	TRBD1	TGTGCCAGCAGGGAGACGGACAGGGTGATAGTGTATGACACTGAAGCTTTCTTT	CASRETDRVIVYDTEAFF
TRBV4-3	TRBJ1-6	-	15	-	TGCGCCAGCAGCCAAGATACAGGAGGAGCGTTACCCCTCCACTTT	CASSQDTGGALPLHF
TRBV7-9	TRBJ1-2	-	13	-	TGTGCCAGCAGCCGGGACATTGACTATGGCTACACCTTC	CASSRDIDYGYTF
TRBV7-9	TRBJ2-7	-	14	-	TGTGCCAGCAGCTCGGTAGCGAACTCCTACGAGCAGTACTTC	CASSSVANSYEQYF
TRBV7-2	TRBJ2-5	few	16	-	TGTGCCAGCAGCTTAGCTTACGGGGGAGCGGGAGAGACCCAGTACTTC	CASSLAYGGAGETQYF
TRBV7-3	TRBJ1-5	-	13	TRBD1	TGTGCCAGCAGCACGACAGGGTCTGGGCCCCAGCATTTT	CASSTTGSGPQHF
TRBV12-3/TRBV12-4	TRBJ2-7	-	13	-	TGTGCCAGCAGAGCGGAAAACTCCTACGAGCAGTACTTC	CASRAENSYEQYF
TRBV5-6	TRBJ2-1	-	15	-	TGTGCCAGCAGCGTAGGATCAAGCTCCTACAATGAGCAGTTCTTC	CASSVGSSSYNEQFF
TRBV4-2	TRBJ2-1	-	12	-	TGTGCCAGCAGCCGCCTAGTTGATGAGCAGTTCTTC	CASSRLVDEQFF
TRBV19	TRBJ2-2	-	11	-	TGTGCCAGTAGTATGCCCGGGGAGCTGTTTTTT	CASSMPGELFF
TRBV6-2/TRBV6-3	TRBJ2-7	-	16	-	TGTGCCAGCAGTTACTCGGTTAGCTTCTACTCCTACGAGCAGTACTTC	CASSYSVSFYSYEQYF
TRBV3-1	TRBJ2-3	-	12	-	TGTGCCAGCAGCCCAATCCGAGGCACGCAGTATTTT	CASSPIRGTQYF
TRBV6-2/TRBV6-3	TRBJ2-7	-	15	-	TGTGCCAGCAGTTACGACAGACTGACCTCCTACGAGCAGTACTTC	CASSYDRLTSYEQYF
TRBV28	TRBJ2-7	-	14	-	TGTGCCAGCAGCCTAGTCTCCGCTTCCTACGAGCAGTACTTC	CASSLVSASYEQYF
TRBV4-3	TRBJ1-4	-	17	TRBD1	TGCGCCAGCAGCCAAGGGACAGGGGGCGCGGCTAATGAAAAACTGTTTTTT	CASSQGTGGAANEKLFF
TRBV28	TRBJ1-2	-	14	TRBD1	TGTGCCAGCAGCCCCATAGGGACAGGGAGCGGCTACACCTTC	CASSPIGTGSGYTF
TRBV4-2	TRBJ2-3	-	15	TRBD2	TGTGCCAGCAGCCAAGAAGGGACTAGCGGGGATACGCAGTATTTT	CASSQEGTSGDTQYF
TRBV4-3	TRBJ1-1	-	19	TRBD1	TGCGCCAGCAGCCAAGATAGATGGGGGACAGGGGGAGGGAGCACTGAAGCTTTCTTT	CASSQDRWGTGGGSTEAFF
TRBV7-9	TRBJ2-1	-	16	TRBD2	TGTGCCAGCAGCCGACTACTAGCGGGAGGCCACAATGAGCAGTTCTTC	CASSRLLAGGHNEQFF
TRBV12-3/TRBV12-4	TRBJ2-7	-	13	-	TGTGCCAGCAGGGGAGACAGAGCCTACGAGCAGTACTTC	CASRGDRAYEQYF
TRBV29-1	TRBJ1-1	-	11	-	TGCAGCGTTGATAGTATGCCTGAAGCTTTCTTT	CSVDSMPEAFF
TRBV7-7	TRBJ2-5	-	16	TRBD2	TGTGCTAGCAGCTTAGGCCTAGCGGGAGGACGAGTGACCCAGTACTTC	CASSLGLAGGRVTQYF
TRBV7-9	TRBJ1-3	-	12	-	TGTGCCTCCAGGGAAGAAGGAAACACCATATATTTT	CASREEGNTIYF
TRBV30	TRBJ2-1	-	16	TRBD2	TGTGCCTGGAGTGGGGACTTAGCGGGAGTCTACGATGAGCAGTTCTTC	CAWSGDLAGVYDEQFF
TRBV15	TRBJ2-1	-	13	-	TGTGCCACTGGCAGGGTCGCGTACAATGAGCAGTTCTTC	CATGRVAYNEQFF
TRBV3-1	TRBJ2-7	-	16	TRBD2	TGTGCCAGCAGCCAAAACCGGGCTAGCGGTTACTACGAGCAGTACTTC	CASSQNRASGYYEQYF
TRBV7-9	TRBJ1-1	-	12	-	TGTGCCAGCAGATTGACGAACACTGAAGTTTTCTTT	CASRLTNTEVFF
TRBV7-8	TRBJ1-5	-	15	-	TGTGCCAGCAGCTTAGAGTCTATAAGCAATCAGCCCCAGCATTTT	CASSLESISNQPQHF
TRBV27	TRBJ1-6	-	14	TRBD1	TGCGCCAGCAGTTACGACAGGGCGTATTCACCCCTCCACTTT	CASSYDRAYSPLHF
TRBV7-4	TRBJ2-2	-	16	-	TGTGCCAGCAGCCCTAGGGGAAACGGACCCGGCCGGGAGCTGTTTTTT	CASSPRGNGPGRELFF
TRBV6-1	TRBJ1-2	-	18	-	TGTGCCAGCAGCCCCGGGGGTCGGGGGGCGACGCTAGTCACGGGCTACACCTTC	CASSPGGRGATLVTGYTF
TRBV28	TRBJ2-1	-	16	-	TGTGCCAGCAGTTCCCCAGAAGCCCGCCCCTACAATGAGCAGTTCTTC	CASSSPEARPYNEQFF
TRBV27	TRBJ2-2	-	13	-	TGTGCCAGCAGTTTTCAGATTCCAGGGGAGCTGTTTTTT	CASSFQIPGELFF